This TCR beta chain was identified during a study of cytomegalovirus exposure and HLA in healthy donors. This clone was counted a few times. This PCR relied on a set of 60 Vbeta primers and 13 Jbeta primers. Produced via immunoSEQ multiplex PCR; TCRdb's table is partial and in-frame only. The repertoire holds fewer than 150,000 clones, with approximately 79% as singletons. Material: PBMCs. The sequence was collected from a man aged 50-60 years in good health and CMV-seropositive.

The CDR3 bases are TGTGCCAGCAACCAGGGACAGGTTCTCTCTGGGGCCAACGTCCTGACTTTC. Translation: CASNQGQVLSGANVLTF. The rearrangement links TRBV2 to TRBJ2-6; TRBD1 matches at 8 bases. From germline, CDR1 is SNHLY and CDR2 FYNNEI. The ends lost 7 bases at V and 0 bases at J; junction bases unmatched: 8. The CDR3 is 17 amino acids.